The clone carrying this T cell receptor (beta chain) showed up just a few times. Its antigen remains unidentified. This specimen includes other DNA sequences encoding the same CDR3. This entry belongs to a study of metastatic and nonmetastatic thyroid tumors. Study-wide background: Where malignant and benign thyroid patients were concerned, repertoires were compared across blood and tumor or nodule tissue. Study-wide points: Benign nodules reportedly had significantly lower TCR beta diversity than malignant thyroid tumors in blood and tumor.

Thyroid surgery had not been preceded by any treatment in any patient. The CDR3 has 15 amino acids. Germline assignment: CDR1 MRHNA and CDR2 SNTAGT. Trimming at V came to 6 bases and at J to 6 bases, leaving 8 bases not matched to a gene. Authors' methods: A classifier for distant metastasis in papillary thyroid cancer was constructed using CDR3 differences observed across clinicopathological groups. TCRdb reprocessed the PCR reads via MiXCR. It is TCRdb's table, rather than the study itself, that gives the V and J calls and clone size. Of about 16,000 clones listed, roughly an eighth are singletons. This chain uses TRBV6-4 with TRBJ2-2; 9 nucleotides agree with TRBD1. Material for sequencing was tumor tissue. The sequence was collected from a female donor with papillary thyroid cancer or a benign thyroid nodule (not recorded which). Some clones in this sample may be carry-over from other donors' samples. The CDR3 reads CASRPGQGLPGELFF. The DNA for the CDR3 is TGTGCCAGCAGACCGGGACAGGGCTTACCCGGGGAGCTGTTTTTT.